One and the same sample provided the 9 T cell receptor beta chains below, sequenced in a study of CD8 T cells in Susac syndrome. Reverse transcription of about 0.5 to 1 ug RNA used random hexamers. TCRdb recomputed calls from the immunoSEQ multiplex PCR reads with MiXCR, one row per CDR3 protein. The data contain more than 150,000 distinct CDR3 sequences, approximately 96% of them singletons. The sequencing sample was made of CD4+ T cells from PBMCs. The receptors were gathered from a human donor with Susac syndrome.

DNA for the CDR3: TGTGCCAGCAGCGTAGGCATAGGGAGGAACACCGGGGAGCTGTTTTTT. This sequence encodes CASSVGIGRNTGELFF. The chain uses TRBV9 and TRBJ2-2; perhaps TRBD2 as D (5 bases). This CDR3 has 16 residues. Germline loops: CDR1 SGDLS, CDR2 YYNGEE. V was clipped by 0 bases and J by 1 base, with 10 bases between them. The variable domain in full, completed from reference TRBV9 and TRBJ2-2, reads DSGVTQTPKHLITATGQRVTLRCSPRSGDLSVYWYQQSLDQGLQFLIQYYNGEERAKGNILERFSAQQFPDLHSELNLSSLELGDSALYFCASSVGIGRNTGELFFGEGSRLTVL.

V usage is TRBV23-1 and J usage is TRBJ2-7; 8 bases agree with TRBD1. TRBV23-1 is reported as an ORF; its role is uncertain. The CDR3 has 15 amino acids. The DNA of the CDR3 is TGCGCTGGTTCCCTACAGGGGGTTATTGCCTACGAGCAGTACTTC. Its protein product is CAGSLQGVIAYEQYF.

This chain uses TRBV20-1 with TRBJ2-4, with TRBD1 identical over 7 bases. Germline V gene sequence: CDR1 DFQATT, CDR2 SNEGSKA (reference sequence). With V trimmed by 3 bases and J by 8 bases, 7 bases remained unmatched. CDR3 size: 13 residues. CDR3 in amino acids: CSASRDREDIQYF. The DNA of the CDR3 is TGCAGTGCTAGTAGGGACAGAGAGGACATTCAGTACTTC.

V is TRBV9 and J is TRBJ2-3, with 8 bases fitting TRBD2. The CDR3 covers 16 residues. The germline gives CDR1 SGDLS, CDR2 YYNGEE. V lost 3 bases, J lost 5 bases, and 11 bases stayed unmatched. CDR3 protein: CASSAPGGGRGDTQYF. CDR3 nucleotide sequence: TGTGCCAGCAGCGCCCCCGGGGGGGGCCGAGGAGATACGCAGTATTTT.

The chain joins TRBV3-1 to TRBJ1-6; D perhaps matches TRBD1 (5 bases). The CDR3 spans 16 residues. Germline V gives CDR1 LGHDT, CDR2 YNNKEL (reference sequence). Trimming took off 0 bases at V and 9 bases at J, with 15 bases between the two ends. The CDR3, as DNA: TGTGCCAGCAGCCAAGATCTCGGGGGTCAGGGTTCACCCCTCCACTTT. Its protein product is CASSQDLGGQGSPLHF. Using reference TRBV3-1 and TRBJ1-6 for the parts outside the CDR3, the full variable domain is DTAVSQTPKYLVTQMGNDKSIKCEQNLGHDTMYWYKQDSKKFLKIMFSYNNKELIINETVPNRFSPKSPDKAHLNLHINSLELGDSAVYFCASSQDLGGQGSPLHFGNGTRLTVT.

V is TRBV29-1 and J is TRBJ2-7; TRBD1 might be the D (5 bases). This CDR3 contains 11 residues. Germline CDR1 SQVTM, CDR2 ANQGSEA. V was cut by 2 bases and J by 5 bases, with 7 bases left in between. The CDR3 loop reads CSVERGDEQYF. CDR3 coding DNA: TGCAGCGTTGAAAGGGGCGACGAGCAGTACTTC.

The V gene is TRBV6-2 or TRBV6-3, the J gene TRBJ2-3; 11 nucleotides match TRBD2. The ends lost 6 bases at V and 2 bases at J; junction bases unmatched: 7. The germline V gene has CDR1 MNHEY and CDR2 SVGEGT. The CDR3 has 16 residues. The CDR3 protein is CASSETSGDYTDTQYF. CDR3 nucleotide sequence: TGTGCCAGCAGCGAGACTAGCGGGGATTACACAGATACGCAGTATTTT.

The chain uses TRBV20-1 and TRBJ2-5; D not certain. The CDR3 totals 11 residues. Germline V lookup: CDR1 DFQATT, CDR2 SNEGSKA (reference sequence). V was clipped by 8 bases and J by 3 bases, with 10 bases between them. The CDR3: CSPTREETQYF. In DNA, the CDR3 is TGCAGTCCCACACGAGAAGAGACCCAGTACTTC.

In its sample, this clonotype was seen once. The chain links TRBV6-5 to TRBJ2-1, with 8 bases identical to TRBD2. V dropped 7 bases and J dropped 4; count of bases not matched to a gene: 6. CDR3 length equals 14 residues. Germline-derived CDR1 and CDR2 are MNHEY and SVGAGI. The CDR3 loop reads CASTSGGSYNEQFF. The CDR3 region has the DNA TGTGCCAGCACCTCGGGGGGGTCGTACAATGAGCAGTTCTTC.